The 5 T cell receptor beta chains listed next were all sequenced from one sample in a study of PD-1 blockade in classical Hodgkin lymphoma. Every patient had relapsed following autologous stem cell transplantation, and cohorts differed in brentuximab vedotin exposure. Sequenced by immunoSEQ multiplex PCR; TCRdb stores in-frame clones only, minus some. Of about 37,000 clones detected, 76% appear once; the ten largest clones hold roughly 11%. This specimen was peripheral blood mononuclear cells (PBMCs), taken at baseline. These receptor sequences come from a human donor with classical Hodgkin lymphoma.

The table lists this clone with many counts. Other nucleotide sequences from this sample produce the same CDR3. This chain joins TRBV7-2 and TRBJ2-7; maybe TRBD2 (5 bases). Trimming shortened V by 6 bases and J by 2 bases, and 11 bases separated the two germline ends. Germline CDR1 and CDR2: SGHTA and FQGNSA. The CDR3 is 13 amino acids. CDR3: CASSFGLTYEQYF. The CDR3 region has the DNA TGTGCCAGCAGTTTTGGACTGACCTACGAGCAGTACTTC. The whole variable domain, remainder taken from reference TRBV7-2 and TRBJ2-7, is GAGVSQSPSNKVTEKGKDVELRCDPISGHTALYWYRQSLGQGLEFLIYFQGNSAPDKSGLPSDRFSAERTGGSVSTLTIQRTQQEDSAVYLCASSFGLTYEQYFGPGTRLTVT.

The chain recombines TRBV6-1 with TRBJ2-1, with D tentatively TRBD1 or TRBD2 (6 bases each). Germline V CDR1 and CDR2: MNHNS, SASEGT. The CDR3 consists of 12 residues. V lost 3 bases and J lost 12, with 12 bases in between. In DNA form, the CDR3 reads TGTGCCAGCAGTGACGGGGGCCGCGGGCAGTTCTTC. Its protein is CASSDGGRGQFF.

The chain carries TRBV27 and TRBJ2-4; tentatively, D is TRBD1 or TRBD2 (5 bases each). CDR3 length: 15 residues. Germline CDR1 is MNHEY and CDR2 is SMNVEV (reference sequence). V was clipped by 5 bases and J by 1 base, with 12 bases between them. This CDR3 is CASSGYEGAKNIQYF. CDR3 DNA: TGTGCCAGCAGTGGATACGAGGGGGCCAAAAACATTCAGTACTTC.

The rearrangement uses TRBV5-1 and TRBJ2-7, with D maybe TRBD2 (7 bases). V lost 0 bases to trimming and J lost 3 bases, with 13 bases between them. This CDR3 is built from 15 residues. Germline V lookup: CDR1 SGHRS, CDR2 YFSETQ. The CDR3 nucleotides read TGCGCCAGCAGCTTGGCCGGGGGGCTTTTCTACGAGCAGTACTTC. This translates into CASSLAGGLFYEQYF.

J is TRBJ2-2 and V is TRBV27; D remains ambiguous. The CDR3 is 15 residues long. V dropped 6 bases and J dropped 1 base, with 12 bases sitting between them. CDR1 and CDR2 (germline): MNHEY, SMNVEV (reference sequence). The CDR3 DNA follows: TGTGCCAGCAGGCTTTCCTGGGGGAACACCGGGGAGCTGTTTTTT. The encoded protein is CASRLSWGNTGELFF.